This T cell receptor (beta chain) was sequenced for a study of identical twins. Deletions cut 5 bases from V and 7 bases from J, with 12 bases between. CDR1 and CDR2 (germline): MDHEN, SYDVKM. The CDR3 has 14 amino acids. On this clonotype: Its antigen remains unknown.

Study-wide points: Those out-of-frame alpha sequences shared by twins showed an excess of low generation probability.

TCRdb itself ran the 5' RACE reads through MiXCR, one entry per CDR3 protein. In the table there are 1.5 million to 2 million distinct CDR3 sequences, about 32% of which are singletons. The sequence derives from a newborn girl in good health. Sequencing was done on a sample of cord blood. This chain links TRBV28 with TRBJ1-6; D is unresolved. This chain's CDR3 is CASSHRWLNSPLHF. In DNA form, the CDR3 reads TGTGCCAGCAGTCACCGGTGGCTAAATTCACCCCTCCACTTT.